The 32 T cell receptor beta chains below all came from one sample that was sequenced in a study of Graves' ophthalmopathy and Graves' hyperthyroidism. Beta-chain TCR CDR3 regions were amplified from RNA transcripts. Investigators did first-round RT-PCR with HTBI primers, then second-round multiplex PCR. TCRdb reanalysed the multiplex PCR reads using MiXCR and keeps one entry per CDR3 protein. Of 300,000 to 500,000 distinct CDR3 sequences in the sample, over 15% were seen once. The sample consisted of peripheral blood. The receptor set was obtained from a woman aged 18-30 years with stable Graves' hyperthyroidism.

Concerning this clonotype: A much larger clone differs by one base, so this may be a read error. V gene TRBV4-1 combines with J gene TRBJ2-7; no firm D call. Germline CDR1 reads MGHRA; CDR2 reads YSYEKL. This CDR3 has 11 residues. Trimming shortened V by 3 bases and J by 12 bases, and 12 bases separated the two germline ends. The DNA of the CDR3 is TGCGCCAGCAGCCAGCACTACAAGCGGTACTTC. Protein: CASSQHYKRYF.

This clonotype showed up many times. In DNA form, the CDR3 reads TGTGCCAGCAGTTTCTGGACAGGGGACACAAACTATGGCTACACCTTC. This sequence encodes CASSFWTGDTNYGYTF. J is TRBJ1-2 and V is TRBV27, with 9 positions matching TRBD1. CDR1 is MNHEY and CDR2 is SMNVEV in the germline V gene (reference sequence). The CDR3 is 16 residues long. J was trimmed by 2 bases and V by 3 bases; bases with no gene match: 7.

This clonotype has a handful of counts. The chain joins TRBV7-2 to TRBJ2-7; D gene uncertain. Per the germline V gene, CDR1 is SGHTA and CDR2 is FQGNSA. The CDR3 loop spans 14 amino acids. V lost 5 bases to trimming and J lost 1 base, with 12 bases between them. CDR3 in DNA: TGTGCCAGCAGCCCAAGGGTTCTTTCCTACGAGCAGTACTTC. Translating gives CASSPRVLSYEQYF.

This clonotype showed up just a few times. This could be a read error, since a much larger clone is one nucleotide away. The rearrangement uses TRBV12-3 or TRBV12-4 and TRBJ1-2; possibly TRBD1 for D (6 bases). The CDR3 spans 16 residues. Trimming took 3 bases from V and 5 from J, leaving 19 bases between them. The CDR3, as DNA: TGTGCCAGCAGTTTCCGGGGCAGGGGTCGAATATATGGCTACACCTTC. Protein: CASSFRGRGRIYGYTF.

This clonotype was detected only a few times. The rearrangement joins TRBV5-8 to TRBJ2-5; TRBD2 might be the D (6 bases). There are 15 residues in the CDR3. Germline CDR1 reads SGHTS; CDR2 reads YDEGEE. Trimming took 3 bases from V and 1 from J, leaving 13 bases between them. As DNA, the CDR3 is TGTGCCAGCAGCTGGAGGGGCAGGCGCCAAGAGACCCAGTACTTC. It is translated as CASSWRGRRQETQYF.

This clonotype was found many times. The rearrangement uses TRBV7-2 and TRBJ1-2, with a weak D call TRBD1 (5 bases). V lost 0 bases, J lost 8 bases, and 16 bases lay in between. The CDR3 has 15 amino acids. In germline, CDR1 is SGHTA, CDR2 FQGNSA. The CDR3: CASSLAFQGSGGYTF. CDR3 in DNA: TGTGCCAGCAGCTTAGCCTTTCAGGGATCGGGGGGCTACACCTTC.

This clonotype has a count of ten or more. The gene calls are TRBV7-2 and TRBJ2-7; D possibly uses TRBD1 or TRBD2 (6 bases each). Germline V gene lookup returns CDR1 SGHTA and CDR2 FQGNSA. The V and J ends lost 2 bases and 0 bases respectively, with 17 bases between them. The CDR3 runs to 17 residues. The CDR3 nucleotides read TGTGCCAGCAGCTTAACGGGGGCAGGGGCAAACTCCTACGAGCAGTACTTC. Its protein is CASSLTGAGANSYEQYF.

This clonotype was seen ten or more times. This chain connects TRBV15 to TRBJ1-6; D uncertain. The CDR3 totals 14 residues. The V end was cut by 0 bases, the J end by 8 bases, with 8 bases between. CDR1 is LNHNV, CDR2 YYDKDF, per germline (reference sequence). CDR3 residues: CATSRDFRDSPLHF. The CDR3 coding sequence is TGTGCCACCAGCAGAGATTTCCGGGATTCACCCCTCCACTTT.

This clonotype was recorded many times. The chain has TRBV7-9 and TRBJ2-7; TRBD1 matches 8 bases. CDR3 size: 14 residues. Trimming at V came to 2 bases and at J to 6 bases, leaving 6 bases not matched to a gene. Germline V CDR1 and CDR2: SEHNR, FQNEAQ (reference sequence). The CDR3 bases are TGTGCCAGCAGCTTAAGCAGGGGGCAGATCGAGCAGTACTTC. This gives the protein CASSLSRGQIEQYF.

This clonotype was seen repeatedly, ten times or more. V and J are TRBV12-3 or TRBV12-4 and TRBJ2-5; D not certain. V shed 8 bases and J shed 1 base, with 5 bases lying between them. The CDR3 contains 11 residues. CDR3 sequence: CASAVQETQYF. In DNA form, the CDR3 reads TGTGCCAGCGCGGTCCAAGAGACCCAGTACTTC.

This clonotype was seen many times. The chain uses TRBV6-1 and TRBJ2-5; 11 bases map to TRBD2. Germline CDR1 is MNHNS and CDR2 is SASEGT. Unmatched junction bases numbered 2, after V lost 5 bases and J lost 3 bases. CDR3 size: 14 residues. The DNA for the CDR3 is TGTGCCAGCAGTCCGACTAGCGGGGAAGAGACCCAGTACTTC. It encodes CASSPTSGEETQYF.

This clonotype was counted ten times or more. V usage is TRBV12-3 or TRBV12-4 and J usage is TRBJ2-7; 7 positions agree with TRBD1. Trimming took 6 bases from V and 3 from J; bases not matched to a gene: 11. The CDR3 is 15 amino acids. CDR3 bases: TGTGCCAGCAGCACATCCGGGACAGCATTCTACGAGCAGTACTTC. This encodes CASSTSGTAFYEQYF.

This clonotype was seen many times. CDR3 DNA: TGTGCCAGCAGCACATCCGATACAGGGGCTCGGGAGCAGTACTTC. Translating gives CASSTSDTGAREQYF. The rearrangement uses TRBV12-3 or TRBV12-4 and TRBJ2-7; TRBD1 aligns across 7 bases. CDR3 length equals 15 residues. V gave up 6 bases and J gave up 7 bases; unmatched junction bases: 15.

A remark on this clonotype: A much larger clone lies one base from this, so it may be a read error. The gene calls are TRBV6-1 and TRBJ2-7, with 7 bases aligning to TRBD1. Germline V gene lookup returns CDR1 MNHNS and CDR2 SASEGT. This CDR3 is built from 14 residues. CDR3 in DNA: TGTGCCAGCAGAGATCCGGGACAGCTCTACGAGCAGTGCTTC. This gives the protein CASRDPGQLYEQCF.

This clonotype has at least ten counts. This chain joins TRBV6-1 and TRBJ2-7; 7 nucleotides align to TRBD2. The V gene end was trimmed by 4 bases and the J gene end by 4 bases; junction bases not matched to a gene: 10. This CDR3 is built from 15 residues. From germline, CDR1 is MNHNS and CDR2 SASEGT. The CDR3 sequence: CASSAWEGGRYEQYF. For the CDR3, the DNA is TGTGCCAGCAGTGCTTGGGAGGGAGGTCGATACGAGCAGTACTTC.

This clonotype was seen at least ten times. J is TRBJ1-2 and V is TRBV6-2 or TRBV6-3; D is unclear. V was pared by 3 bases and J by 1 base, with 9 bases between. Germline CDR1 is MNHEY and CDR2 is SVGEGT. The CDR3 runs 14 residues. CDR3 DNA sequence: TGTGCCAGCAGTTATGGAGGGCTTAACTATGGCTACACCTTC. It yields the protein CASSYGGLNYGYTF.

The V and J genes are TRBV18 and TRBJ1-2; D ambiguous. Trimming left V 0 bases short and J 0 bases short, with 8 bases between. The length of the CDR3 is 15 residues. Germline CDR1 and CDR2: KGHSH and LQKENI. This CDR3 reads CASSPPLAPNYGYTF. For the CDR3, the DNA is TGTGCCAGCTCACCACCTCTCGCACCTAACTATGGCTACACCTTC.

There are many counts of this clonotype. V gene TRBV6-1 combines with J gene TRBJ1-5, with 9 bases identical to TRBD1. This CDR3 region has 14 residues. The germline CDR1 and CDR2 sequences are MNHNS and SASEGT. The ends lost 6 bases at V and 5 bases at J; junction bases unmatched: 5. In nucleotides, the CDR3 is TGTGCCAGCAGAAGGGACAGGGTGGATCAGCCCCAGCATTTT. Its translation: CASRRDRVDQPQHF.

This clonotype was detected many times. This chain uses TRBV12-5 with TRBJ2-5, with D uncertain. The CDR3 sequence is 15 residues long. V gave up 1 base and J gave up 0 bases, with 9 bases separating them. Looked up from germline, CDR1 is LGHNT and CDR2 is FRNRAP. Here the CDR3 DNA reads TGTGCTAGTGGTTTGGGGCTTGCGTACCAAGAGACCCAGTACTTC. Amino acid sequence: CASGLGLAYQETQYF.

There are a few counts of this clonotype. CDR3 sequence: CASSPNTVEGNTIYF. CDR3 DNA: TGCGCCAGCAGCCCGAACACCGTTGAGGGAAACACCATATATTTT. The J gene is TRBJ1-3, the V gene TRBV5-1, with unresolved D. The germline CDR1 and CDR2 sequences are SGHRS and YFSETQ. V was trimmed by 4 bases and J by 4 bases, leaving 15 bases between them. There are 15 residues in the CDR3.

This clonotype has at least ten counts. CDR3 protein: CASSLASGGGGYTF. CDR3 nucleotide sequence: TGTGCCAGCAGTTTGGCATCAGGGGGCGGAGGCTACACCTTC. The rearrangement links TRBV12-3 or TRBV12-4 to TRBJ1-2; TRBD1 matches 8 bases. This CDR3 spans 14 amino acids. V shed 3 bases and J 8 bases; nucleotides not matched to a gene: 8.

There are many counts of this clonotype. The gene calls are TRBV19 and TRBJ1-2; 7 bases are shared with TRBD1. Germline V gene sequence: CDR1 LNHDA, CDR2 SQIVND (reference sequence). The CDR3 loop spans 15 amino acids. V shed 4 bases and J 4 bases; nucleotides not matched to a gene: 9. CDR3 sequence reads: CASSSPGTVAYGYTF. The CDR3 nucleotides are TGTGCCAGTAGTAGTCCCGGGACAGTCGCCTATGGCTACACCTTC.

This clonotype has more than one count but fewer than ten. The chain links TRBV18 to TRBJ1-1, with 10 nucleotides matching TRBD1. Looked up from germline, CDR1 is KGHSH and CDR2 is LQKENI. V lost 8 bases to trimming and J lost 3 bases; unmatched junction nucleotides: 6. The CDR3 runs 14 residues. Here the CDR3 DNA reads TGTGCCAGCCGACAGGGGGCGCGGGACACTGAAGCTTTCTTT. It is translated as CASRQGARDTEAFF.

Here the CDR3 reads CASHQLGTESNTEAFF. The CDR3 nucleotides read TGTGCCAGCCATCAGTTAGGGACAGAGTCCAACACTGAAGCTTTCTTT. The rearrangement uses TRBV12-3 or TRBV12-4 and TRBJ1-1, with 7 positions matching TRBD1. V shed 8 bases, J shed 2 bases, and the junction held 14 bases outside the gene matches. The length of the CDR3 is 16 residues.

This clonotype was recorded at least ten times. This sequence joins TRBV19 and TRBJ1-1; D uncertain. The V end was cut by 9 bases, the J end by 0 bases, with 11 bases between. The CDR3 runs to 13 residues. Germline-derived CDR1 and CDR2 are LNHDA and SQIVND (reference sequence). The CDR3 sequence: CASNLYLNTEAFF. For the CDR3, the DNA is TGTGCCAGCAACCTTTACCTGAACACTGAAGCTTTCTTT.

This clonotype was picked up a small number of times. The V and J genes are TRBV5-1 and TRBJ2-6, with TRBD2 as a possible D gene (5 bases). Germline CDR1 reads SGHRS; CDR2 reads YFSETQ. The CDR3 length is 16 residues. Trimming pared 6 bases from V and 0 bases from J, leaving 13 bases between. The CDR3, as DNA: TGCGCCAGCAAGCGAGGAGGAAACTCTGGGGCCAACGTCCTGACTTTC. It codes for CASKRGGNSGANVLTF.

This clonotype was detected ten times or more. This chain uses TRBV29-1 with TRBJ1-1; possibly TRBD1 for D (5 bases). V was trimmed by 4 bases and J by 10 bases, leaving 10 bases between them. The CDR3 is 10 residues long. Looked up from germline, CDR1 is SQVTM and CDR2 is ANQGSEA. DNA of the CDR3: TGCAGCGTTGTGGGGGGGACAGCTTTCTTT. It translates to CSVVGGTAFF.

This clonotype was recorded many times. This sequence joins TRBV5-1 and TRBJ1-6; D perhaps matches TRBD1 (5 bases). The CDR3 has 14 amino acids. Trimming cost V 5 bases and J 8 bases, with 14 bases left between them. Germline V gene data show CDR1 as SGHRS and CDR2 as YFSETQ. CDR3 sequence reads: CASSDGTWDSPLHF. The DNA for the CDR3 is TGCGCCAGCAGTGACGGGACTTGGGATTCACCCCTCCACTTT.

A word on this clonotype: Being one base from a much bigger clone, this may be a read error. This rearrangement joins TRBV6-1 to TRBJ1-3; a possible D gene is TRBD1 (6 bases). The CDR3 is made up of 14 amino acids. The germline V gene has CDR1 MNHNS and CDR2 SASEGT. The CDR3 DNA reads TGTGCCATCACGGAGACAGGCTCTGGATACACCATATATTTT. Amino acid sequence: CAITETGSGYTIYF.

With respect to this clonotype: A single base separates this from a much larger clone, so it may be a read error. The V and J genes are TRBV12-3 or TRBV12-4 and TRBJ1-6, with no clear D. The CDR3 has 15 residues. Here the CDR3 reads CASSLVATAGSHLHF. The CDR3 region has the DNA TGTGCCAGCAGTTTAGTGGCCACAGCGGGTTCACACCTCCACTTT.

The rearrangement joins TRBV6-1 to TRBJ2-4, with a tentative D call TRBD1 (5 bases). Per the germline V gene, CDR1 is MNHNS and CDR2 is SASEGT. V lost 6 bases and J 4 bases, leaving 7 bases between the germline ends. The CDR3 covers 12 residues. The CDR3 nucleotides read TGTGCCAGCAGGCCAGGGAAAAACATTCAGTACTTC. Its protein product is CASRPGKNIQYF.

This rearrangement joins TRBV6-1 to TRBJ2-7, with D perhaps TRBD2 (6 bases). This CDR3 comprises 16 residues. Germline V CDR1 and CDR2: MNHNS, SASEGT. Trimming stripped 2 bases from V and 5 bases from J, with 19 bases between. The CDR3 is CASSEISGTWTNEQYF. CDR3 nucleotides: TGTGCCAGCAGTGAAATCTCCGGGACTTGGACGAACGAGCAGTACTTC.